The present entry profiles one T cell receptor (beta chain) with its context. Its antigen is unidentified. TCR beta CDR3 sequences were amplified from RNA transcripts. The study used the HTBI primer set for a first-round RT-PCR of the TCR CDR3. TCRdb passed the multiplex PCR reads through MiXCR, listing each CDR3 protein once. The sample holds approximately 370,000 distinct CDR3 sequences; about 15% are singletons and the top ten take 30% to 35%. The data belong to a study of T cells in Graves' hyperthyroidism and ophthalmopathy. Diagnosis of hyperthyroidism was new in patients aged 18 to 65, and its duration was under 2 months. Germline V CDR1 and CDR2: SGHAT, FQNNGV. The ends lost 6 bases at V and 5 bases at J; junction bases unmatched: 10. This CDR3 spans 16 amino acids. The study, taken as a whole, reports: Blood also showed most of the thyroid clonotypes that were expanded above 0.001.

V usage is TRBV11-2 and J usage is TRBJ2-2; 9 positions agree with TRBD1. The sequenced sample consisted of blood. The origin of this receptor is a woman between 25 and 40 years old with Graves' hyperthyroidism that later progressed to Graves' ophthalmopathy. CDR3 residues: CASSPSLQGATGELFF. In DNA form, the CDR3 reads TGTGCCAGCAGTCCTTCTTTACAGGGGGCGACCGGGGAGCTGTTTTTT.